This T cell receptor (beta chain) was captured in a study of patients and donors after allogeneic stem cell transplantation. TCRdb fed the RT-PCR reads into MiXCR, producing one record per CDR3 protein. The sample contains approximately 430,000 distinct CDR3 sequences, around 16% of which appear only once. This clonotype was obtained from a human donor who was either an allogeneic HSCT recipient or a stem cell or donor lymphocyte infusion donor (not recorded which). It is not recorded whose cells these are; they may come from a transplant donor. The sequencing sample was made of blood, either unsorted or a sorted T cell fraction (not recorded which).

The CDR3 bases are TGTGCCAGCAGCTTTCCAGCGGGACAGGGTGCACCCCTCCACTTT. Its translation: CASSFPAGQGAPLHF. The chain combines TRBV5-8 with TRBJ1-6; 9 positions match TRBD1. This CDR3 contains 15 residues. Trimming cost V 2 bases and J 11 bases; bases outside gene matches: 8. From germline, CDR1 is SGHTS and CDR2 YDEGEE. The whole variable domain, filled in from reference TRBV5-8 and TRBJ1-6, reads EAGVTQSPTHLIKTRGQQATLRCSPISGHTSVYWYQQALGLGLQFLLWYDEGEERNRGNFPPRFSGRQFPNYSSELNVNALELEDSALYLCASSFPAGQGAPLHFGNGTRLTVT.